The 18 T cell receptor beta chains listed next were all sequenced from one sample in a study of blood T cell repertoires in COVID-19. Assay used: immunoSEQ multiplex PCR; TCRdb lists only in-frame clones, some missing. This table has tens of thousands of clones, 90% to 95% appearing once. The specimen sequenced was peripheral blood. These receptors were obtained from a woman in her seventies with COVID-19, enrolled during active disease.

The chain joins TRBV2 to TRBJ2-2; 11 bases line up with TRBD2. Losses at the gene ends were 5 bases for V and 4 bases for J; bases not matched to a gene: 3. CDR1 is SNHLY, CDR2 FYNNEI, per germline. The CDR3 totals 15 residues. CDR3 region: CASSMLAGGTGELFF. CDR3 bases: TGTGCCAGCAGTATGCTAGCGGGAGGCACCGGGGAGCTGTTTTTT.

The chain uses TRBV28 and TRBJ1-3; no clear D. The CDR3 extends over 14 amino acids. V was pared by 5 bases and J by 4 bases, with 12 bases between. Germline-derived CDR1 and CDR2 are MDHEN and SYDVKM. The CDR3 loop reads CASSTRTVGNTIYF. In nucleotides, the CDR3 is TGTGCCAGCAGTACGCGAACAGTGGGAAACACCATATATTTT.

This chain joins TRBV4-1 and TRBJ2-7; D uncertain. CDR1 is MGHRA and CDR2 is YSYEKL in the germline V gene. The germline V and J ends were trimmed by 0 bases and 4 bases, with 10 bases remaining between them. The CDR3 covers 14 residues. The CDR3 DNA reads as TGCGCCAGCAGCCAAGATCGCACGAGATACGAGCAGTACTTC. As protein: CASSQDRTRYEQYF.

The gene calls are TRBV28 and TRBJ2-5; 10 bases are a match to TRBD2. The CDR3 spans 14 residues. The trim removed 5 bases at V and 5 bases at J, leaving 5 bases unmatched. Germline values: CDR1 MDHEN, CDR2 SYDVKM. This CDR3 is CASSPTSGQETQYF. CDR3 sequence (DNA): TGTGCCAGCAGTCCGACTAGCGGGCAGGAGACCCAGTACTTC.

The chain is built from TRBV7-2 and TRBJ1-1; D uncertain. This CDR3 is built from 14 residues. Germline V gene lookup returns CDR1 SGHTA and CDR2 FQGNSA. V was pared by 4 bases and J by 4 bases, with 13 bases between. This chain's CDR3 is CASSSSNAVTEAFF. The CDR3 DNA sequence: TGTGCCAGCAGCTCGAGTAACGCGGTCACTGAAGCTTTCTTT.

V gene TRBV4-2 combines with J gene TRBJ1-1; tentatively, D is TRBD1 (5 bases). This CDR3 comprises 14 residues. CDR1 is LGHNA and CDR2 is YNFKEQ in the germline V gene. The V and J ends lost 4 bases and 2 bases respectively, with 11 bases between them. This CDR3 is CASSLNDRNTEAFF. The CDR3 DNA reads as TGTGCCAGCAGCCTTAACGACAGAAACACTGAAGCTTTCTTT.

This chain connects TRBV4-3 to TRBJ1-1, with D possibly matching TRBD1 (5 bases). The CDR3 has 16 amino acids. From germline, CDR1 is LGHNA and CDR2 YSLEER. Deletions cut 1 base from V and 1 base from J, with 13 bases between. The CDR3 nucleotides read TGCGCCAGCAGCCAAGGAACAGGACAACGGAACACTGAAGCTTTCTTT. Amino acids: CASSQGTGQRNTEAFF.

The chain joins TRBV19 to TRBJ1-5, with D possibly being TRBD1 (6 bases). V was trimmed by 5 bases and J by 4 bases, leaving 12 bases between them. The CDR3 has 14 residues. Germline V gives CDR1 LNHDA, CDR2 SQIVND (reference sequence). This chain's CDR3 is CASSLGQSNQPQHF. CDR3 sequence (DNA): TGTGCCAGTAGTCTCGGACAGTCTAATCAGCCCCAGCATTTT.

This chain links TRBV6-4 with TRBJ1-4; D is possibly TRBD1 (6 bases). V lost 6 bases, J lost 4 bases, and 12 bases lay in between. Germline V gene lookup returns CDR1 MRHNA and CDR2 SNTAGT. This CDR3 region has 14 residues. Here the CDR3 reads CASSATGFNEKLFF. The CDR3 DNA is TGTGCCAGCAGCGCGACAGGTTTTAATGAAAAACTGTTTTTT.

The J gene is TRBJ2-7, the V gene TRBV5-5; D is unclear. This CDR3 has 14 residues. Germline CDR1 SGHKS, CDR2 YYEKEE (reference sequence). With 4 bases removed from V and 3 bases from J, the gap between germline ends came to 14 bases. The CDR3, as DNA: TGTGCCAGCAGCGCCCCCGGTTCTTTCTACGAGCAGTACTTC. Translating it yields CASSAPGSFYEQYF.

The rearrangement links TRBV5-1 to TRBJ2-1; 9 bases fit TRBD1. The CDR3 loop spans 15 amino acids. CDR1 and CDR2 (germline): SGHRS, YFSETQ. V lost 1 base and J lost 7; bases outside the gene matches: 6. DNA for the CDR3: TGCGCCAGCAGCTTGACACAGGGGGCTATTAATGAGCAGTTCTTC. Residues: CASSLTQGAINEQFF. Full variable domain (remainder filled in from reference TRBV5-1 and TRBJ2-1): KAGVTQTPRYLIKTRGQQVTLSCSPISGHRSVSWYQQTPGQGLQFLFEYFSETQRNKGNFPGRFSGRQFSNSRSEMNVSTLELGDSALYLCASSLTQGAINEQFFGPGTRLTVL.

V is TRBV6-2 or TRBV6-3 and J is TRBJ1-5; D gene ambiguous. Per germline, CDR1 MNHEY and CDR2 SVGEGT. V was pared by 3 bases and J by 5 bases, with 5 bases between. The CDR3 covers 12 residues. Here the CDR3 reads CASSYPDQPQHF. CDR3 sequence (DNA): TGTGCCAGCAGTTATCCTGATCAGCCCCAGCATTTT.

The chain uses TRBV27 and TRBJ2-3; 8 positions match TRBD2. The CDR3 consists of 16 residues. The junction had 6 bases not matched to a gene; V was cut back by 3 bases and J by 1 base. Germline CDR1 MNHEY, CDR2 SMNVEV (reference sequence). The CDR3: CASSFQRESGTDTQYF. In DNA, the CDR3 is TGTGCCAGCAGTTTTCAGCGGGAGTCAGGCACAGATACGCAGTATTTT.

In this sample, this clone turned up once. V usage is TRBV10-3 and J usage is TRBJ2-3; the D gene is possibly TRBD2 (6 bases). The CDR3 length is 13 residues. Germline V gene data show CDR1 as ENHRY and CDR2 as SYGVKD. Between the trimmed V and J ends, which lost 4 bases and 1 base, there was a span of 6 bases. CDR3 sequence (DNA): TGTGCCATCAGTGGGGGGGGCACAGATACGCAGTATTTT. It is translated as CAISGGGTDTQYF.

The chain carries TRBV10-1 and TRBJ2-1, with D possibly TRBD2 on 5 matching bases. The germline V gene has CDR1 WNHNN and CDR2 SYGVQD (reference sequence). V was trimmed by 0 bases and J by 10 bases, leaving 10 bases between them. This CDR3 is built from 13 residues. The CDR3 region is CASSESMSGEQFF. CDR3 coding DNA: TGCGCCAGCAGTGAGTCGATGTCGGGGGAGCAGTTCTTC.

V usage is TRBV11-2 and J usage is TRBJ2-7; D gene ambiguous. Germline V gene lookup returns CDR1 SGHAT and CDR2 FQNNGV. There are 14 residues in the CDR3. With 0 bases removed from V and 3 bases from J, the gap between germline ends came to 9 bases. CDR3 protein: CASSLESHLYEQYF. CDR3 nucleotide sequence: TGTGCCAGCAGCTTAGAGAGTCATCTCTACGAGCAGTACTTC.

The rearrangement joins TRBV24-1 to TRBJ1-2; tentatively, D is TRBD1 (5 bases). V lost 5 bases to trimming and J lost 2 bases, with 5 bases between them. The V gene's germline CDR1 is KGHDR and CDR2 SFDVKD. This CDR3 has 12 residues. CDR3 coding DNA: TGTGCCACCAGTGCAGGGAACTATGGCTACACCTTC. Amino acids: CATSAGNYGYTF.

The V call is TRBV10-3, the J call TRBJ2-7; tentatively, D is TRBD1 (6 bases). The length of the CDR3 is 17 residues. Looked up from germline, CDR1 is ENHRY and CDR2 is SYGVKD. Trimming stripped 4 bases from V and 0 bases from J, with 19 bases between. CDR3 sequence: CAISGKDSSAYSYEQYF. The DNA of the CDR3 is TGTGCCATCAGTGGCAAGGACAGTAGCGCCTACTCCTACGAGCAGTACTTC.